These 31 T cell receptor beta chains were all obtained from the same sample, sequenced in a study of T cells in Graves' hyperthyroidism and ophthalmopathy. Researchers took RNA transcripts and amplified the TCR beta CDR3 regions from them. The HTBI primer set drove a first-round RT-PCR of the TCR CDR3. TCRdb processed the multiplex PCR reads anew with MiXCR; each CDR3 protein has one entry. The table records approximately 330,000 distinct CDR3 sequences, approximately 15% of them present only once. Sequencing used blood. These receptor sequences come from a woman in her forties with Graves' ophthalmopathy.

This clonotype was found many times. The genes are TRBV6-1 and TRBJ2-3; TRBD1 agrees at 7 bases. Germline V gene lookup returns CDR1 MNHNS and CDR2 SASEGT. This CDR3 is built from 16 residues. J gave up 5 bases and V 6 bases, and 14 bases lay outside the gene matches. CDR3 residues: CASRRVRDSPGDTQYF. CDR3 coding DNA: TGTGCCAGCAGAAGGGTACGGGACAGCCCCGGAGATACGCAGTATTTT.

The table lists this clonotype with many counts. V and J are TRBV7-9 and TRBJ1-1, with a tentative D call TRBD1 (6 bases). Trimming removed 2 bases from V and 1 base from J, with 8 bases in between. The CDR3 extends over 14 amino acids. The germline V gene has CDR1 SEHNR and CDR2 FQNEAQ (reference sequence). The CDR3 spells CASSLRTANTEAFF. The CDR3 bases are TGTGCCAGCAGCTTAAGGACAGCGAACACTGAAGCTTTCTTT.

V is TRBV27 and J is TRBJ2-5; D not certain. V gave up 4 bases and J gave up 5 bases, with 11 bases separating them. CDR3 length: 13 amino acids. Germline assignment: CDR1 MNHEY and CDR2 SMNVEV (reference sequence). The CDR3 DNA follows: TGTGCCAGCAGTTCGAACCCCTTGGAGACCCAGTACTTC. Residues: CASSSNPLETQYF.

A note on this clonotype: This may come from a read error, since a much larger clone is one base off. The DNA of the CDR3 is TGTGCCAGCAGTCCCATACGGGGGACGGAGACCCAGTACTTC. It yields the protein CASSPIRGTETQYF. The rearrangement uses TRBV28 and TRBJ2-5; D might be TRBD2 (6 bases). This CDR3 comprises 14 residues. Germline V gene data show CDR1 as MDHEN and CDR2 as SYDVKM. Deletions cut 5 bases from V and 5 bases from J, with 15 bases between.

This clonotype was seen just once. J is TRBJ2-5 and V is TRBV5-1; no reliable D call. The length of the CDR3 is 12 residues. V was trimmed by 3 bases and J by 5 bases, leaving 8 bases between them. Per the germline V gene, CDR1 is SGHRS and CDR2 is YFSETQ. The CDR3 reads CASSSYGETQYF. The CDR3 DNA reads as TGCGCCAGCAGCTCCTATGGCGAGACCCAGTACTTC.

The CDR3: CASSLQGGTSYGYTF. CDR3 in DNA: TGTGCCAGCAGCCTCCAGGGGGGAACTAGCTATGGCTACACCTTC. The chain links TRBV5-4 to TRBJ1-2, with TRBD1 matching over 7 bases. Trimming took 4 bases from V and 4 from J; bases not matched to a gene: 10. Germline values: CDR1 SGHNT, CDR2 YYREEE (reference sequence). This CDR3 has 15 residues.

With respect to this clonotype: It may be a read error: a sequence one base away is much more abundant. The CDR3 DNA reads TGTGCCAGCAGTTCGGGACAGGGGCCAAGAGAGACCCAGTACTTC. It codes for CASSSGQGPRETQYF. The chain links TRBV28 to TRBJ2-5; the match to TRBD1 covers 10 bases. Trimming at V came to 4 bases and at J to 4 bases, leaving 6 bases not matched to a gene. Per the germline V gene, CDR1 is MDHEN and CDR2 is SYDVKM. The CDR3 has 15 amino acids.

This clonotype was detected only a few times. The chain couples TRBV10-3 to TRBJ2-7, with D possibly being TRBD1 (6 bases). The CDR3 runs to 13 residues. Germline V CDR1 and CDR2: ENHRY, SYGVKD. V was pared by 6 bases and J by 1 base, with 10 bases between. CDR3 in DNA: TGTGCCATCAGAGGACAGACGTCCTACGAGCAGTACTTC. Amino acids: CAIRGQTSYEQYF.

This clonotype was observed many times. The chain employs TRBV11-3 and TRBJ2-2; D is unresolved. The germline gives CDR1 SGHNT, CDR2 YENEEA. This CDR3 region has 13 residues. V gave up 4 bases and J gave up 8 bases, with 11 bases separating them. The CDR3 DNA reads TGTGCCAGCAGCTCCATTGAAACAGGGGAGCTGTTTTTT. Translating it yields CASSSIETGELFF.

The rearrangement uses TRBV7-2 and TRBJ2-7; possible D gene TRBD1, 6 bases. CDR1 and CDR2 from the germline V gene are SGHTA and FQGNSA. V was trimmed by 2 bases and J by 0 bases, leaving 8 bases between them. The CDR3 is 14 amino acids. The CDR3 reads CASSLLRGSYEQYF. The CDR3 nucleotides read TGTGCCAGCAGCTTACTCAGGGGCTCCTACGAGCAGTACTTC.

This chain joins TRBV9 and TRBJ2-7; D is ambiguous. The CDR3 is 13 residues long. Trimming left V 7 bases short and J 0 bases short, with 11 bases between. The germline gives CDR1 SGDLS, CDR2 YYNGEE. The CDR3 nucleotides read TGTGCCAGCGGCCAGCGCGGCTCCTACGAGCAGTACTTC. Its protein product is CASGQRGSYEQYF. Supplemented by reference TRBV9 and TRBJ2-7, the full variable domain reads DSGVTQTPKHLITATGQRVTLRCSPRSGDLSVYWYQQSLDQGLQFLIQYYNGEERAKGNILERFSAQQFPDLHSELNLSSLELGDSALYFCASGQRGSYEQYFGPGTRLTVT.

In its sample, this clonotype was seen many times. This sequence joins TRBV7-9 and TRBJ2-1; D gene uncertain. This CDR3 spans 12 amino acids. V dropped 2 bases and J dropped 13 bases, with 12 bases sitting between them. The germline V gene has CDR1 SEHNR and CDR2 FQNEAQ (reference sequence). The CDR3 DNA reads as TGTGCCAGCAGCTTACTTACCGACCGACAGTTCTTC. This sequence encodes CASSLLTDRQFF.

The rearrangement uses TRBV14 and TRBJ2-1; the D is unclear. Germline CDR1 SGHDN, CDR2 FVKESK. The CDR3 is 15 amino acids. Trimming removed 4 bases at V and 10 bases at J, with 20 bases between. CDR3 loop: CASSRVGRLQPEQFF. The CDR3 DNA reads TGTGCCAGCAGCCGTGTCGGTCGACTGCAACCGGAGCAGTTCTTC.

As for this clonotype: A much larger clone lies one base from this, so it may be a read error. The chain uses TRBV7-8 and TRBJ2-1; weak D call: TRBD2 (6 bases). The CDR3 length is 11 residues. From germline, CDR1 is SGHVS and CDR2 FQNEAQ. CDR3 loop: CAGSLADEQFF. Here the CDR3 DNA reads TGTGCCGGCAGCTTAGCGGATGAGCAGTTCTTC.

There are many counts of this clonotype. The chain links TRBV19 to TRBJ2-7, with a weak D call TRBD2 (5 bases). Trimming shortened V by 7 bases and J by 2 bases, and 15 bases separated the two germline ends. Germline-derived CDR1 and CDR2 are LNHDA and SQIVND (reference sequence). CDR3 length equals 14 residues. The DNA for the CDR3 is TGTGCCAGTAATAAGGGATCCGGGACCTACGAGCAGTACTTC. It codes for CASNKGSGTYEQYF.

This chain joins TRBV20-1 and TRBJ2-3, with TRBD2 matching 11 bases. This CDR3 comprises 13 residues. The trim removed 8 bases at V and 9 bases at J, leaving 10 bases unmatched. CDR1 is DFQATT, CDR2 SNEGSKA, per germline (reference sequence). The CDR3 coding sequence is TGCAGTATTTTAGCGGGGGGGCGTCAGACGCAGTATTTT. Protein sequence: CSILAGGRQTQYF.

Ten or more counts support this clonotype. The rearrangement uses TRBV12-3 or TRBV12-4 and TRBJ2-3; D is possibly TRBD2 (6 bases). The CDR3 runs to 15 residues. Trimming shortened V by 6 bases and J by 5 bases, and 18 bases separated the two germline ends. CDR3 nucleotides: TGTGCCAGCAGCCCGGGCAGCGGGCGGGGAGATACGCAGTATTTT. Translating it yields CASSPGSGRGDTQYF.

This clonotype showed up just a few times. This chain joins TRBV4-1 and TRBJ1-1, with a possible D match to TRBD1 (5 bases). CDR3 size: 15 residues. V was clipped by 6 bases and J by 1 base, with 15 bases between them. Germline CDR1 reads MGHRA; CDR2 reads YSYEKL. For the CDR3, the DNA is TGCGCCAGCAGACCTGCGGAGGGGACGAACACTGAAGCTTTCTTT. This codes for CASRPAEGTNTEAFF.

The sample holds many counts of this clonotype. This chain uses TRBV29-1 with TRBJ1-1; D call uncertain. The CDR3 runs to 12 residues. Germline V lookup: CDR1 SQVTM, CDR2 ANQGSEA. The V end lost 4 bases, the J end lost 5 bases, and 11 bases lay between the germline ends. The CDR3 loop reads CSVAEGFTEAFF. The CDR3 DNA reads as TGCAGCGTTGCAGAGGGTTTTACTGAAGCTTTCTTT.

The V gene is TRBV10-1, the J gene TRBJ2-7; D may be TRBD1 (5 bases). Trimming pared 2 bases from V and 3 bases from J, leaving 11 bases between. From germline, CDR1 is WNHNN and CDR2 SYGVQD (reference sequence). The CDR3 has 14 amino acids. The CDR3 here is CASSENRNSYEQYF. The CDR3 DNA reads TGCGCCAGCAGTGAGAACAGGAACAGCTACGAGCAGTACTTC.

This clonotype was counted at least ten times. The rearrangement joins TRBV2 to TRBJ2-7; D uncertain. V was pared by 7 bases and J by 7 bases, with 17 bases between. Germline CDR1 is SNHLY and CDR2 is FYNNEI. The CDR3 totals 13 residues. In DNA form, the CDR3 reads TGTGCCAGCAATGTGGGGTTTTCCGAAGAGCAGTACTTC. Protein product: CASNVGFSEEQYF.

The gene calls are TRBV11-2 and TRBJ2-5; the D is unclear. The V end was cut by 1 base, the J end by 4 bases, with 7 bases between. CDR3 size: 13 residues. Looked up from germline, CDR1 is SGHAT and CDR2 is FQNNGV. The CDR3 region has the DNA TGTGCCAGCAGCTTAGTCTCTGGAGAGACCCAGTACTTC. It yields the protein CASSLVSGETQYF. The full variable domain, in which reference TRBV11-2 and TRBJ2-5 provide the parts outside the CDR3, is EAGVAQSPRYKIIEKRQSVAFWCNPISGHATLYWYQQILGQGPKLLIQFQNNGVVDDSQLPKDRFSAERLKGVDSTLKIQPAKLEDSAVYLCASSLVSGETQYFGPGTRLLVL.

This clonotype showed up many times. The V gene is TRBV12-3 or TRBV12-4, the J gene TRBJ2-7; D unclear. V was cut by 3 bases and J by 6 bases, with 15 bases left in between. The CDR3 is 14 amino acids. The CDR3 region has the DNA TGTGCCAGCAGTTTTGGGCCTACCCTCGGCGAGCAGTACTTC. Amino acids: CASSFGPTLGEQYF.

This clonotype was recorded many times. The chain couples TRBV7-2 to TRBJ2-7, with 7 bases aligning to TRBD1. This CDR3 contains 16 residues. The ends lost 2 bases at V and 0 bases at J; junction bases unmatched: 7. Germline CDR1 reads SGHTA; CDR2 reads FQGNSA. The CDR3 spells CASSLISTGVSYEQYF. In nucleotides, the CDR3 is TGTGCCAGCAGCTTAATTTCTACAGGGGTCTCCTACGAGCAGTACTTC.

This clonotype appeared a few times. V and J are TRBV10-3 and TRBJ2-2, with 11 bases that match TRBD2. The V segment lost 6 bases and the J segment 0 bases; nucleotides outside the gene matches: 6. The germline CDR1 and CDR2 sequences are ENHRY and SYGVKD. This CDR3 has 17 residues. CDR3 region: CAISLLAGGTNTGELFF. The CDR3 bases are TGTGCCATCAGCCTCCTAGCGGGGGGTACGAACACCGGGGAGCTGTTTTTT.

This clonotype occurred many times. The chain combines TRBV6-1 with TRBJ2-4, with 8 bases lining up with TRBD2. The germline CDR1 and CDR2 sequences are MNHNS and SASEGT. The ends lost 10 bases at V and 6 bases at J; junction bases unmatched: 8. The CDR3 is 13 amino acids. The CDR3 DNA reads as TGTGCCACCGGGGGGGGGCGCGGAAACATTCAGTACTTC. Amino acids: CATGGGRGNIQYF.

There are a few counts of this clonotype. The chain employs TRBV9 and TRBJ2-1, with no clear D. The CDR3 loop spans 13 amino acids. Germline V gene sequence: CDR1 SGDLS, CDR2 YYNGEE. V gave up 1 base and J gave up 10 bases, with 12 bases separating them. This CDR3 is CASSVFPAREQFF. The CDR3, as DNA: TGTGCCAGCAGCGTATTCCCCGCTCGAGAGCAGTTCTTC.

A few counts support this clonotype. The genes are TRBV24-1 and TRBJ2-3; 15 nucleotides agree with TRBD2. Losses at the gene ends were 3 bases for V and 4 bases for J; bases not matched to a gene: 13. The CDR3 spans 20 residues. CDR1 and CDR2 (germline): KGHDR, SFDVKD. CDR3 in DNA: TGTGCCACCAGTGATCGGACTAGCGGGAGGGATCTGGATTTGGCAGATACGCAGTATTTT. This translates into CATSDRTSGRDLDLADTQYF.

This clonotype was seen many times. The rearrangement uses TRBV7-3 and TRBJ1-1; 9 bases match TRBD1. Germline loops: CDR1 SGHTA, CDR2 FQGTGA. With 2 bases clipped from V and 7 bases from J, the junction kept 5 bases outside the gene matches. CDR3 length: 14 residues. CDR3 amino acids: CASSLGTGINEAFF. CDR3 DNA sequence: TGTGCCAGCAGCTTAGGGACAGGGATAAATGAAGCTTTCTTT.

This chain uses TRBV3-1 with TRBJ1-2; D gene unclear. CDR3 size: 13 residues. Germline loops: CDR1 LGHDT, CDR2 YNNKEL (reference sequence). V lost 5 bases and J lost 8, with 15 bases in between. The CDR3 DNA follows: TGTGCCAGCAGCAGGACCGAGGGAGAGGGCTACACCTTC. It yields the protein CASSRTEGEGYTF.

This clonotype was observed a few times. The chain uses TRBV19 and TRBJ2-1, with D possibly matching TRBD1 (5 bases). Trimming took off 0 bases at V and 0 bases at J, with 12 bases between the two ends. The CDR3 runs to 17 residues. Germline V gene data show CDR1 as LNHDA and CDR2 as SQIVND (reference sequence). The CDR3 nucleotides read TGTGCCAGTAGTATAGACTGGGGCGTTAGCTCCTACAATGAGCAGTTCTTC. It translates to CASSIDWGVSSYNEQFF. Looking up the rest from reference TRBV19 and TRBJ2-1 gives the full variable domain: DGGITQSPKYLFRKEGQNVTLSCEQNLNHDAMYWYRQDPGQGLRLIYYSQIVNDFQKGDIAEGYSVSREKKESFPLTVTSAQKNPTAFYLCASSIDWGVSSYNEQFFGPGTRLTVL.